This TCR beta chain was sequenced during a study of CD8+ T cells in alopecia areata. Study-level information: For the treated group, dosing was oral tofacitinib at 5 to 10 mg twice daily. Findings and limits, study-wide: Having just one nonresponder leaves the connection between baseline CD8+ expansion and response unresolved. The study found higher clonality in lesional than normal scalp, especially in alopecia totalis/universalis.

Treatment meaning: oral pan-JAK inhibitor, 5-10 mg twice daily. Following RNA extraction, reverse transcription yielded cDNA that acted as the sequencing template. TCRdb's table, derived via immunoSEQ multiplex PCR, lists solely in-frame clones and lacks some. This table holds about 210,000 clones, less than 65% found once. Comments on this clone: The antigen remains undetermined.

The CDR3 contains 14 residues. V was pared by 2 bases and J by 1 base, with 8 bases between. CDR1 and CDR2 from the germline V gene are MNHEY and SVGAGI. This specimen consisted of CD4+ T cells sorted from blood, obtained at week 4, from a patient treated with tofacitinib. The chain carries TRBV6-5 and TRBJ1-1; the D is unclear. This sequence originates from a human donor with alopecia areata. The CDR3 is CASSYGSRNTEAFF. The CDR3 DNA follows: TGTGCCAGCAGTTACGGGAGTCGGAACACTGAAGCTTTCTTT.